This TCR beta chain was sequenced for a study of cytomegalovirus exposure and HLA in healthy donors. This clone came up once. The PCR made use of 60 Vbeta and 13 Jbeta primers. The table came from immunoSEQ multiplex PCR; TCRdb's copy has only in-frame clones and leaves some out. The data hold approximately 190,000 clones, with over 80% observed a single time. The sequencing input was PBMCs. The sequence was obtained from a man aged 40-49 years in good health and CMV-seropositive.

Here the CDR3 reads CASSTRLESGELFF. The CDR3 nucleotides read TGTGCCAGCAGCACAAGACTCGAATCCGGGGAGCTGTTTTTT. The V call is TRBV7-3, the J call TRBJ2-2; D gene uncertain. CDR1 and CDR2 from the germline V gene are SGHTA and FQGTGA. The CDR3 consists of 14 residues. V gave up 5 bases and J gave up 6 bases, with 13 bases separating them.